Following are 17 T cell receptor beta chains from one sample sequenced in a study of shared clonotypes between healthy human individuals. Libraries were prepared by immunoSEQ multiplex PCR; TCRdb keeps only in-frame clonotypes and omits some of them. The sample shows 650,000 to 700,000 clones, 90% of them seen only once. The sample comprised memory CD8+ T cells from PBMCs. Subset: CD45RO+ cells pooled with CCR7-negative TemRA cells. These receptors came from a man between 18 and 29 years old in good health. Some clones in this sample may be carry-over from other donors' samples.

In its sample, this clone was seen a few times. The rearrangement joins TRBV27 to TRBJ2-2; possible D gene TRBD1, 5 bases. From germline, CDR1 is MNHEY and CDR2 SMNVEV (reference sequence). The CDR3 is 14 residues long. V was clipped by 2 bases and J by 4 bases, with 8 bases between them. The CDR3 DNA reads as TGTGCCAGCAGTTTACCCCAGGGCACCGGGGAGCTGTTTTTT. Residues: CASSLPQGTGELFF.

The chain recombines TRBV7-2 with TRBJ2-1; a weak D match, TRBD2 (6 bases). This CDR3 spans 13 amino acids. Germline values: CDR1 SGHTA, CDR2 FQGNSA. Deletions cut 10 bases from V and 8 bases from J, with 18 bases between. CDR3 nucleotide sequence: TGTGCCACGAGACCGGGACTTACGTATGAGCAGTTCTTC. The encoded protein is CATRPGLTYEQFF.

This clone was counted a single time. CDR3: CASSPRGGEETTDTQYF. In nucleotides, the CDR3 is TGTGCCAGCAGCCCCAGGGGTGGGGAGGAAACAACAGATACGCAGTATTTT. The chain is built from TRBV7-9 and TRBJ2-3; D possibly matches TRBD1 or TRBD2 (6 bases each). This CDR3 region has 17 residues. V lost 5 bases and J 3 bases, leaving 21 bases between the germline ends. Germline CDR1 is SEHNR and CDR2 is FQNEAQ (reference sequence).

This clone occurred a few times. The chain couples TRBV7-9 to TRBJ1-1; D is undetermined. V was trimmed by 6 bases and J by 3 bases, leaving 11 bases between them. The CDR3 runs to 13 residues. CDR1 is SEHNR and CDR2 is FQNEAQ in the germline V gene (reference sequence). For the CDR3, the DNA is TGTGCCAGCAGACGTTACCCGGACACTGAAGCTTTCTTT. This sequence encodes CASRRYPDTEAFF. Full variable domain (remainder filled in from reference TRBV7-9 and TRBJ1-1): DTGVSQNPRHKITKRGQNVTFRCDPISEHNRLYWYRQTLGQGPEFLTYFQNEAQLEKSRLLSDRFSAERPKGSFSTLEIQRTEQGDSAMYLCASRRYPDTEAFFGQGTRLTVV.

The chain combines TRBV5-1 with TRBJ2-5, with 9 bases fitting TRBD1. Germline trimming cut 1 base from V and 5 bases from J; bases unmatched to any gene: 9. CDR1 and CDR2 (germline): SGHRS, YFSETQ. This CDR3 spans 16 amino acids. The CDR3 protein is CASSLYGQGSLETQYF. In DNA, the CDR3 is TGCGCCAGCAGCTTGTATGGACAGGGGTCTTTGGAGACCCAGTACTTC.

This chain connects TRBV19 to TRBJ2-3, with 9 positions matching TRBD2. With 6 bases clipped from V and 2 bases from J, the junction kept 9 bases outside the gene matches. This CDR3 is 16 amino acids long. Germline V gene lookup returns CDR1 LNHDA and CDR2 SQIVND (reference sequence). CDR3 DNA: TGTGCCAGTAGCCGAAGCGGGAGGTTGTTCACAGATACGCAGTATTTT. Translated: CASSRSGRLFTDTQYF. The full variable domain, completed using reference TRBV19 and TRBJ2-3, is DGGITQSPKYLFRKEGQNVTLSCEQNLNHDAMYWYRQDPGQGLRLIYYSQIVNDFQKGDIAEGYSVSREKKESFPLTVTSAQKNPTAFYLCASSRSGRLFTDTQYFGPGTRLTVL.

This chain uses TRBV28 with TRBJ2-2; 8 nucleotides match TRBD2. The CDR3 is made up of 15 amino acids. Germline CDR1 MDHEN, CDR2 SYDVKM. The V gene end was trimmed by 7 bases and the J gene end by 5 bases; junction bases not matched to a gene: 9. In DNA, the CDR3 is TGTGCCAGCAATCCCACTAGCGGAAGTACCGGGGAGCTGTTTTTT. As protein: CASNPTSGSTGELFF.

The chain carries TRBV4-1 and TRBJ2-1, with a possible D match to TRBD2 (5 bases). The V gene's germline CDR1 is MGHRA and CDR2 YSYEKL. The CDR3 length is 15 residues. V was clipped by 4 bases and J by 2 bases, with 12 bases between them. This CDR3 reads CASSPGISAYNEQFF. The CDR3 DNA follows: TGCGCCAGCAGCCCCGGGATTAGCGCCTACAATGAGCAGTTCTTC.

This sequence joins TRBV7-3 and TRBJ1-1; D is perhaps TRBD1 (6 bases). With 4 bases removed from V and 6 bases from J, the gap between germline ends came to 12 bases. This CDR3 has 13 residues. Germline-derived CDR1 and CDR2 are SGHTA and FQGTGA. CDR3 bases: TGTGCCAGCAGCTCGGACAGTTTCGCTGAAGCTTTCTTT. Its protein is CASSSDSFAEAFF.

The genes are TRBV2 and TRBJ2-7; 7 bases are shared with TRBD2. This CDR3 has 15 amino acids. The V gene end was trimmed by 3 bases and the J gene end by 0 bases; junction bases not matched to a gene: 5. Per the germline V gene, CDR1 is SNHLY and CDR2 is FYNNEI. The CDR3 reads CASSEAWGGSYEQYF. The CDR3 nucleotides read TGTGCCAGCAGTGAGGCTTGGGGGGGCTCCTACGAGCAGTACTTC.

The genes are TRBV7-9 and TRBJ2-7, with D uncertain. The V gene's germline CDR1 is SEHNR and CDR2 FQNEAQ (reference sequence). This CDR3 has 17 residues. V lost 0 bases and J lost 2, with 17 bases in between. The CDR3 protein is CASSLAIPGPGPYEQYF. The CDR3 DNA reads as TGTGCCAGCAGCTTAGCTATACCGGGCCCAGGTCCCTACGAGCAGTACTTC.

This clone was recorded once. The V call is TRBV7-9, the J call TRBJ1-1; D unresolved. Trimming shortened V by 0 bases and J by 2 bases, and 10 bases separated the two germline ends. This CDR3 comprises 15 residues. Germline V gene sequence: CDR1 SEHNR, CDR2 FQNEAQ (reference sequence). CDR3 amino acids: CASSLAASLNTEAFF. CDR3 nucleotide sequence: TGTGCCAGCAGCTTAGCGGCCAGCCTTAACACTGAAGCTTTCTTT.

V usage is TRBV28 and J usage is TRBJ1-2, with D possibly matching TRBD1 (6 bases). CDR3 size: 16 residues. The germline CDR1 and CDR2 sequences are MDHEN and SYDVKM. V lost 7 bases, J lost 4 bases, and 22 bases lay in between. The CDR3 loop reads CASTTNFGTTSYGYTF. The CDR3 DNA sequence: TGTGCCAGCACCACGAACTTTGGGACAACGTCCTATGGCTACACCTTC.

This clone appeared a single time. The CDR3 protein is CASSLTAGQGYAYEQYF. In DNA, the CDR3 is TGTGCCAGCAGCTTAACCGCGGGACAGGGTTACGCCTACGAGCAGTACTTC. The genes are TRBV7-6 and TRBJ2-7; TRBD1 matches at 9 bases. The V gene's germline CDR1 is SGHVS and CDR2 FNYEAQ. The CDR3 extends over 17 amino acids. Trimming removed 2 bases from V and 2 bases from J; junction bases left unmatched: 10.

This clone was found many times. The genes are TRBV2 and TRBJ2-7, with TRBD2 matching 11 bases. Germline lookup yields CDR1 SNHLY and CDR2 FYNNEI. The CDR3 covers 15 residues. J was trimmed by 9 bases and V by 6 bases; bases with no gene match: 13. The DNA of the CDR3 is TGTGCCAGCAGGGTTACTAGCGGGAGCCCTTCCGGGCAGTACTTC. Translating it yields CASRVTSGSPSGQYF.

In nucleotides, the CDR3 is TGTGCCAGCAGTTTAGGACAGGGGGTCCACGAGCAGTACTTC. Amino acids: CASSLGQGVHEQYF. The gene calls are TRBV27 and TRBJ2-7; the match to TRBD1 covers 10 bases. The CDR3 extends over 14 amino acids. The V gene's germline CDR1 is MNHEY and CDR2 SMNVEV (reference sequence). J gave up 5 bases and V 2 bases, and 3 bases lay outside the gene matches.

V and J are TRBV14 and TRBJ1-3; 10 positions match TRBD1. The CDR3 runs to 16 residues. Germline V lookup: CDR1 SGHDN, CDR2 FVKESK. J lost 2 bases, V lost 2 bases, and 3 bases had no gene match. The CDR3 loop is CASSQLDRGPGNTIYF. The CDR3 coding sequence is TGTGCCAGCAGCCAATTAGACAGGGGGCCTGGAAACACCATATATTTT.